The clone carrying this TCR beta chain was seen a few times. Its cognate antigen is unknown. This entry belongs to a study of T cell repertoires in cytomegalovirus infection. General study findings and limits: In two of eight donors, the top clonotype was HLA-C-restricted CMV-specific.

With V trimmed by 6 bases and J by 4 bases, 6 bases remained unmatched. CDR1 is MNHNS, CDR2 SASEGT, per germline. The CDR3 is made up of 14 amino acids. TCRdb called the reads again in MiXCR, with one record for every CDR3 protein. Among 350,000 to 550,000 distinct CDR3 sequences, 25% to 40% were seen once, and the ten largest hold roughly an eighth. The receptor was derived from a human donor in good health (CMV status not recorded). Some clones in this sample may be carry-over from other donors' samples. The sample comprised PBMCs. The chain carries TRBV6-1 and TRBJ2-3, with 8 bases fitting TRBD2. CDR3 DNA sequence: TGTGCCAGCAGCACCGCGGGGGGCCCAGATACGCAGTATTTT. Translated, it gives CASSTAGGPDTQYF.